This TCR beta chain was found in a study of lymphopenia after photon versus proton radiotherapy. Overall study findings and caveats: Post-nadir diversity loss with photons came from oligoclonal expansion, particularly CD8+ Temra cells.

Generated by immunoSEQ multiplex PCR, the TCRdb table keeps only in-frame clones and is missing some. The data contain about 160,000 clones, more than 85% of them singletons. There are 12 residues in the CDR3. V gave up 9 bases and J gave up 0 bases, with 8 bases separating them. The V gene's germline CDR1 is LNHDA and CDR2 SQIVND (reference sequence). Regarding this clone: Its antigen is as yet unknown.

The rearrangement joins TRBV19 to TRBJ1-1; D is undetermined. This sequence was found in a man aged 50-59 years with gastric cancer. The specimen was peripheral blood, collected from a patient treated with photon-based radiotherapy. CDR3 in DNA: TGTGCCAGCCAGGCCGTGAACACTGAAGCTTTCTTT. Translation gives CASQAVNTEAFF.